The 31 T cell receptor beta chains given below trace back to one sample, sequenced in a study of blood T cell repertoires in COVID-19. Profiling relied on immunoSEQ multiplex PCR, and the TCRdb table lists in-frame clones only, not all of them. The sample carries fewer than 350,000 clones, 70% to 90% recorded once. Sample: PBMCs or T cells enriched from blood (not recorded which). The origin of the receptors is a woman in her 30s with acute COVID-19.

This chain joins TRBV5-1 and TRBJ1-1; D might be TRBD1 (5 bases). This CDR3 is built from 14 residues. CDR1 and CDR2 from the germline V gene are SGHRS and YFSETQ. Trimming pared 5 bases from V and 0 bases from J, leaving 11 bases between. The CDR3 coding sequence is TGCGCCAGCAGGTCTGACAGCATGAACACTGAAGCTTTCTTT. Its protein product is CASRSDSMNTEAFF.

The J gene is TRBJ2-2, the V gene TRBV19; 7 bases map to TRBD1. The V segment lost 3 bases and the J segment 1 base; nucleotides outside the gene matches: 5. This CDR3 spans 16 amino acids. From germline, CDR1 is LNHDA and CDR2 SQIVND (reference sequence). In DNA form, the CDR3 reads TGTGCCAGTAGTATGTGGAACAGGGGGAACACCGGGGAGCTGTTTTTT. Protein: CASSMWNRGNTGELFF.

V is TRBV4-1 and J is TRBJ1-5, with TRBD1 as a possible D gene (5 bases). The V end lost 0 bases, the J end lost 9 bases, and 6 bases lay between the germline ends. The CDR3 totals 12 residues. Germline CDR1 MGHRA, CDR2 YSYEKL. CDR3 nucleotide sequence: TGCGCCAGCAGCCAAGAGGGGGGGCCCCAGCATTTT. Amino acids: CASSQEGGPQHF.

This rearrangement joins TRBV27 to TRBJ2-2, with a weak D call TRBD1 (6 bases). The V gene lost 3 bases and the J gene lost 2 bases, with 10 bases spanning the gap. The CDR3 runs 15 residues. Germline CDR1 MNHEY, CDR2 SMNVEV (reference sequence). The CDR3: CASSFPDRNTGELFF. CDR3 DNA sequence: TGTGCCAGCAGTTTCCCGGACAGAAACACCGGGGAGCTGTTTTTT.

In this sample, this clone turned up once. The chain carries TRBV18 and TRBJ1-4; D unresolved. The V end lost 4 bases, the J end lost 7 bases, and 13 bases lay between the germline ends. The CDR3 is made up of 14 amino acids. From germline, CDR1 is KGHSH and CDR2 LQKENI. The CDR3 is CASSRSGGREKLFF. The DNA of the CDR3 is TGTGCCAGCTCACGCAGCGGCGGGCGTGAAAAACTGTTTTTT.

This chain uses TRBV13 with TRBJ1-3, with TRBD1 matching 8 bases. The CDR3 totals 15 residues. V trimming: 4 bases; J trimming: 3 bases; junction bases outside the gene matches: 5. The V gene's germline CDR1 is PRHDT and CDR2 FYEKMQ (reference sequence). The CDR3 DNA reads as TGTGCCAGCAGCTACAGGGGGTCGGGTGGAAACACCATATATTTT. Its translation: CASSYRGSGGNTIYF.

The chain links TRBV3-1 (or the pseudogene TRBV3-2) to TRBJ1-3; D is undetermined. The CDR3 is made up of 16 amino acids. V dropped 0 bases and J dropped 4 bases, with 13 bases sitting between them. Germline V CDR1 and CDR2: LGHDT, YNNKEL (reference sequence). This chain's CDR3 is CASSQESGGFGNTIYF. The CDR3, as DNA: TGTGCCAGCAGCCAAGAAAGTGGAGGGTTCGGAAACACCATATATTTT.

The gene calls are TRBV3-1 (or the pseudogene TRBV3-2) and TRBJ2-7, with 14 bases aligning to TRBD2. Germline CDR1 LGHDT, CDR2 YNNKEL (reference sequence). The ends lost 6 bases at V and 2 bases at J; junction bases unmatched: 18. The CDR3 sequence is 20 residues long. CDR3 in amino acids: CASSPSSLPGTSGSAYEQYF. The CDR3 nucleotides read TGTGCCAGCAGTCCCTCGTCGTTACCCGGGACTAGCGGGAGTGCCTACGAGCAGTACTTC.

V usage is TRBV3-1 (or the pseudogene TRBV3-2) and J usage is TRBJ2-7, with TRBD1 matching over 7 bases. The germline CDR1 and CDR2 sequences are LGHDT and YNNKEL (reference sequence). J gave up 2 bases and V 4 bases, and 8 bases lay outside the gene matches. The CDR3 extends over 15 amino acids. The CDR3 sequence: CASSLNPGQTYEQYF. CDR3 DNA sequence: TGTGCCAGCAGCCTAAATCCGGGACAGACCTACGAGCAGTACTTC.

The chain joins TRBV7-2 to TRBJ2-7; D remains ambiguous. CDR3 size: 15 residues. Trimming removed 5 bases from V and 2 bases from J, with 16 bases in between. Germline-derived CDR1 and CDR2 are SGHTA and FQGNSA. CDR3 sequence (DNA): TGTGCCAGCAGCCTCACTTACCTATCCACCTACGAGCAGTACTTC. As protein: CASSLTYLSTYEQYF.

V and J are TRBV5-1 and TRBJ2-1; TRBD2 aligns across 10 bases. Trimming removed 0 bases from V and 8 bases from J; junction bases left unmatched: 5. CDR1 is SGHRS and CDR2 is YFSETQ in the germline V gene. The CDR3 totals 15 residues. The CDR3 spells CASSLELAGIDEQFF. The CDR3 DNA follows: TGCGCCAGCAGCTTGGAACTAGCGGGAATCGATGAGCAGTTCTTC.

The chain employs TRBV6-1 and TRBJ1-1; D ambiguous. The germline V and J ends were trimmed by 3 bases and 0 bases, with 8 bases remaining between them. This CDR3 region has 14 residues. The germline V gene encodes CDR1 MNHNS and CDR2 SASEGT. The CDR3 sequence: CASSEGAVNTEAFF. The CDR3 DNA sequence: TGTGCCAGCAGTGAGGGCGCAGTGAACACTGAAGCTTTCTTT.

This sequence joins TRBV7-8 and TRBJ2-2; possibly TRBD2 for D (6 bases). This CDR3 is 15 amino acids long. Trimming took 8 bases from V and 1 from J, leaving 14 bases between them. Germline V gives CDR1 SGHVS, CDR2 FQNEAQ. CDR3 amino acids: CASRLGYRNTGELFF. In nucleotides, the CDR3 is TGTGCCAGCCGACTAGGTTATCGGAACACCGGGGAGCTGTTTTTT.

The chain combines TRBV6-5 with TRBJ2-1; 7 bases are shared with TRBD1. Germline V gene lookup returns CDR1 MNHEY and CDR2 SVGAGI. The CDR3 is 15 residues long. Losses at the gene ends were 5 bases for V and 5 bases for J; bases not matched to a gene: 9. The CDR3 here is CASSPDRVDNNEQFF. In DNA form, the CDR3 reads TGTGCCAGCAGTCCTGACAGGGTGGATAACAATGAGCAGTTCTTC.

The chain has TRBV28 and TRBJ1-5; TRBD1 is a possible D gene (5 bases). Germline V gene data show CDR1 as MDHEN and CDR2 as SYDVKM. The CDR3 is 17 residues long. Trimming took off 3 bases at V and 2 bases at J, with 17 bases between the two ends. The CDR3 DNA is TGTGCCAGCAGTTTCCCCTTTTCAGACAGCGGCAATCAGCCCCAGCATTTT. Protein product: CASSFPFSDSGNQPQHF.

The chain recombines TRBV11-2 with TRBJ2-1; tentative D call: TRBD2 (6 bases). This CDR3 has 15 residues. V lost 2 bases and J 8 bases, leaving 16 bases between the germline ends. CDR1 is SGHAT, CDR2 FQNNGV, per germline. This chain's CDR3 is CASSLLLGAGDEQFF. CDR3 sequence (DNA): TGTGCCAGCAGCTTACTCCTAGGAGCGGGCGATGAGCAGTTCTTC.

J is TRBJ2-1 and V is TRBV28, with D perhaps TRBD1 (5 bases). Germline V lookup: CDR1 MDHEN, CDR2 SYDVKM. The CDR3 consists of 14 residues. V dropped 5 bases and J dropped 4 bases, with 12 bases sitting between them. CDR3 sequence (DNA): TGTGCCAGCAGTCCAGGGTTTGGGTACAATGAGCAGTTCTTC. This codes for CASSPGFGYNEQFF.

This clone was observed a single time. The chain is built from TRBV19 and TRBJ2-1; TRBD2 matches at 12 bases. Germline assignment: CDR1 LNHDA and CDR2 SQIVND (reference sequence). This CDR3 has 17 residues. J gave up 7 bases and V 3 bases, and 10 bases lay outside the gene matches. CDR3 sequence reads: CASSMFLAGGPGNEQFF. The CDR3 coding sequence is TGTGCCAGTAGTATGTTTCTAGCGGGAGGGCCGGGGAATGAGCAGTTCTTC.

The chain combines TRBV2 with TRBJ2-7; 15 bases line up with TRBD2. Germline V CDR1 and CDR2: SNHLY, FYNNEI. There are 14 residues in the CDR3. The V segment lost 6 bases and the J segment 7 bases; nucleotides outside the gene matches: 4. The CDR3 sequence: CASSLGLAGGEQYF. The CDR3 DNA reads TGTGCCAGCAGCCTGGGACTAGCGGGGGGAGAGCAGTACTTC.

This clone was seen only once. The V and J genes are TRBV10-3 and TRBJ2-1, with 9 bases fitting TRBD2. The ends lost 0 bases at V and 0 bases at J; junction bases unmatched: 6. The CDR3 length is 18 residues. Germline V CDR1 and CDR2: ENHRY, SYGVKD. DNA for the CDR3: TGTGCCATCAGTGAGTCTCAAGCGGGAGGACGCTCCTACAATGAGCAGTTCTTC. Its protein product is CAISESQAGGRSYNEQFF.

This clone appeared once. The rearrangement joins TRBV7-6 to TRBJ2-1; 10 bases match TRBD2. V lost 5 bases to trimming and J lost 3 bases; unmatched junction nucleotides: 10. Germline V CDR1 and CDR2: SGHVS, FNYEAQ. The CDR3 totals 17 residues. The CDR3 DNA sequence: TGTGCCAGCAGCCCAAATAGCGGGAGGACCCGCTACAATGAGCAGTTCTTC. Translated, it gives CASSPNSGRTRYNEQFF.

The CDR3 reads CASMWSDEKLFF. CDR3 bases: TGTGCCAGTATGTGGTCGGATGAAAAACTGTTTTTT. V gene TRBV19 combines with J gene TRBJ1-4; D is unclear. The CDR3 spans 12 residues. V was cut by 7 bases and J by 6 bases, with 9 bases left in between. The germline V gene encodes CDR1 LNHDA and CDR2 SQIVND (reference sequence).

The V gene is TRBV5-4, the J gene TRBJ1-2, with 9 positions matching TRBD1. The CDR3 length is 13 residues. V trimming: 4 bases; J trimming: 8 bases; junction bases outside the gene matches: 6. CDR1 and CDR2 from the germline V gene are SGHNT and YYREEE (reference sequence). Here the CDR3 reads CASSLQGAGGYTF. The CDR3 DNA reads as TGTGCCAGCAGCCTACAGGGGGCAGGGGGCTACACCTTC. The full variable domain, in which reference TRBV5-4 and TRBJ1-2 provide the parts outside the CDR3, is ETGVTQSPTHLIKTRGQQVTLRCSSQSGHNTVSWYQQALGQGPQFIFQYYREEENGRGNFPPRFSGLQFPNYSSELNVNALELDDSALYLCASSLQGAGGYTFGSGTRLTVV.

The chain carries TRBV12-5 and TRBJ2-1, with 8 nucleotides matching TRBD2. J gave up 10 bases and V 1 base, and 12 bases lay outside the gene matches. Germline CDR1 and CDR2: LGHNT and FRNRAP. This CDR3 has 16 residues. The CDR3 DNA follows: TGTGCTAGTGGTTTGGCACTAGCGGCCCCCCCTGCGGAGCAGTTCTTC. Protein product: CASGLALAAPPAEQFF.

The chain carries TRBV28 and TRBJ2-5; TRBD2 matches 12 bases. CDR3 size: 15 residues. Germline CDR1 MDHEN, CDR2 SYDVKM. V gave up 6 bases and J gave up 5 bases; unmatched junction bases: 7. CDR3 in DNA: TGTGCCAGCAGGCCTAGCGGGAGGGCGGGGGAGACCCAGTACTTC. As protein: CASRPSGRAGETQYF.

This clone has only a few counts. The chain recombines TRBV3-1 (or the pseudogene TRBV3-2) with TRBJ2-1; tentative D call: TRBD1 (5 bases). The CDR3 totals 19 residues. V lost 0 bases to trimming and J lost 7 bases, with 25 bases between them. Per germline, CDR1 LGHDT and CDR2 YNNKEL (reference sequence). CDR3 in amino acids: CASSQDLGVAARCENEQFF. For the CDR3, the DNA is TGTGCCAGCAGCCAAGATTTAGGGGTTGCGGCCCGTTGTGAGAATGAGCAGTTCTTC.

This clone occurred a few times. This chain joins TRBV13 and TRBJ2-7; D perhaps matches TRBD2 (6 bases). Germline V CDR1 and CDR2: PRHDT, FYEKMQ (reference sequence). The CDR3 has 13 amino acids. The V and J ends lost 0 bases and 3 bases respectively, with 6 bases between them. The CDR3 region has the DNA TGTGCCAGCAGCTTAGGGACTAGCTACGAGCAGTACTTC. Amino acid sequence: CASSLGTSYEQYF.

This chain connects TRBV27 to TRBJ1-6, with 7 bases lining up with TRBD1. The junction had 9 bases not matched to a gene; V was cut back by 3 bases and J by 7 bases. The length of the CDR3 is 16 residues. Per germline, CDR1 MNHEY and CDR2 SMNVEV (reference sequence). CDR3 coding DNA: TGTGCCAGCAGTTTTTTGAGGGGGCAATGGAATTCACCCCTCCACTTT. Its translation is CASSFLRGQWNSPLHF.

The J gene is TRBJ2-4, the V gene TRBV28; D remains unclear. Trimming removed 6 bases at V and 4 bases at J, with 10 bases between. The germline V gene encodes CDR1 MDHEN and CDR2 SYDVKM. The CDR3 extends over 13 amino acids. This chain's CDR3 is CASSQVPKNIQYF. CDR3 nucleotide sequence: TGTGCCAGCAGCCAGGTTCCGAAAAACATTCAGTACTTC. Using reference TRBV28 and TRBJ2-4 for the parts outside the CDR3, the full variable domain is DVKVTQSSRYLVKRTGEKVFLECVQDMDHENMFWYRQDPGLGLRLIYFSYDVKMKEKGDIPEGYSVSREKKERFSLILESASTNQTSMYLCASSQVPKNIQYFGAGTRLSVL.

The chain has TRBV4-2 and TRBJ2-3; 11 bases map to TRBD2. V shed 4 bases, J shed 4 bases, and the junction held 7 bases outside the gene matches. The CDR3 totals 16 residues. Germline V gives CDR1 LGHNA, CDR2 YNFKEQ. The CDR3 loop is CASSPLAGGPSDTQYF. As DNA, the CDR3 is TGTGCCAGCAGCCCGTTAGCGGGAGGGCCATCAGATACGCAGTATTTT.

The rearrangement joins TRBV28 to TRBJ2-1, with 7 bases lining up with TRBD2. V trimming: 5 bases; J trimming: 6 bases; junction bases outside the gene matches: 10. The CDR3 runs 15 residues. Germline V CDR1 and CDR2: MDHEN, SYDVKM. CDR3 sequence reads: CASSGISGGVNEQFF. The CDR3 DNA reads TGTGCCAGCAGTGGAATTTCGGGAGGTGTCAATGAGCAGTTCTTC.